The rows below give T cell receptor beta chains drawn from one sample of a study of cytomegalovirus exposure and HLA in healthy donors. Clones were sequenced by immunoSEQ multiplex PCR, and TCRdb holds only the in-frame ones, with some missing. The data show roughly 100,000 clones, approximately 85% seen once. The sequenced material came from PBMCs. Receptor source: a man aged 25-45 years in good health and CMV-seropositive. Each CDR3 is given with its conserved first and last residue. The D gene is left open where the match is weak. Size is stated for part of the rows, as once, few or many counts, or as a class when the clone is expanded.

TRBJ2-7,.,TRBV27,TRBD1,CASFDRGPTHSPYEQYF,TGTGCCAGCTTTGACAGGGGTCCCACGCATTCTCCTTACGAGCAGTACTTC
TRBJ2-2,.,TRBV30,.,CAWSVSLASLSGELFF,TGTGCCTGGAGTGTAAGCTTGGCTAGTCTATCTGGGGAGCTGTTTTTT
TRBJ1-1,.,TRBV27,.,CASSLRQVNTEAFF,TGTGCCAGCAGTTTAAGGCAGGTGAACACTGAAGCTTTCTTT
TRBJ1-3,.,TRBV13,.,CASSSRGSGNTIYF,TGTGCCAGCAGCTCTAGGGGATCTGGAAACACCATATATTTT
TRBJ2-5,.,TRBV5-1,.,CASSLAGGGQETQYF,TGCGCCAGCAGCTTGGCGGGTGGCGGCCAAGAGACCCAGTACTTC
TRBJ2-7,.,TRBV6-5,.,CASNPGISYEQYF,TGTGCCAGCAATCCGGGAATCTCCTACGAGCAGTACTTC
TRBJ1-2,.,TRBV16,TRBD1,CASSQSHQTGSGYTF,TGTGCCAGCAGCCAATCCCACCAGACAGGGTCGGGCTACACCTTC
TRBJ2-1,.,TRBV19,TRBD2,CASTSGGRSSYNEQFF,TGTGCCAGTACTAGCGGGGGACGAAGCTCCTACAATGAGCAGTTCTTC
TRBJ1-2,.,TRBV6-1,TRBD1,CASSETGADYGYTF,TGTGCCAGCAGTGAAACAGGGGCGGACTATGGCTACACCTTC
TRBJ2-2,.,TRBV19,TRBD1,CASSITTGANTGELFF,TGTGCCAGTAGTATAACGACAGGGGCTAACACCGGGGAGCTGTTTTTT
TRBJ2-7,.,TRBV6-5,.,CAIAPGTETYEQYF,TGTGCCATCGCGCCCGGGACTGAGACCTACGAGCAGTACTTC
TRBJ2-2,once,TRBV30,.,CAWSRGQFGTGELFF,TGTGCCTGGAGCAGAGGGCAGTTTGGCACCGGGGAGCTGTTTTTT
TRBJ2-3,.,TRBV10-1,TRBD1,CASSDRGDSRADTQYF,TGCGCCAGCAGTGATCGTGGGGACAGCCGGGCAGATACGCAGTATTTT
TRBJ1-1,.,TRBV2,.,CASSGPSMNTEAFF,TGTGCCAGCAGTGGCCCGTCTATGAACACTGAAGCTTTCTTT
TRBJ2-5,.,TRBV11-2,TRBD2,CASSSNLPAGEQYF,TGTGCCAGCAGCTCCAACCTACCTGCGGGGGAGCAGTACTTC
TRBJ2-2,.,TRBV5-1,TRBD2,CASSYLAGGRTGELFF,TGCGCCAGCAGCTACCTAGCGGGAGGTCGTACCGGGGAGCTGTTTTTT
TRBJ2-1,few,TRBV28,.,CASSPQEGLGSYNEQFF,TGTGCCAGCAGTCCCCAAGAGGGCCTCGGCTCCTACAATGAGCAGTTCTTC
TRBJ2-2,.,TRBV28,TRBD2,CASYQREGRTGELFF,TGTGCCAGCTATCAGCGGGAGGGTCGCACCGGGGAGCTGTTTTTT
TRBJ2-7,.,TRBV13,TRBD1,CASSPGQGVYEQYF,TGTGCCAGCAGCCCAGGACAGGGAGTCTACGAGCAGTACTTC
TRBJ2-7,.,TRBV6-5,.,CASSYDWRGSSYEQYF,TGTGCCAGCAGTTATGATTGGCGGGGTAGCTCCTACGAGCAGTACTTC
TRBJ2-3,.,TRBV11-3,.,CASSYGTSPSTDTQYF,TGTGCCAGCAGCTACGGGACAAGTCCAAGCACAGATACGCAGTATTTT
TRBJ1-2,.,TRBV6-5,.,CASSSRLGGDYGYTF,TGTGCCAGCAGTTCTCGACTAGGTGGGGACTATGGCTACACCTTC
TRBJ2-5,.,TRBV19,.,CASSIDGVETQYF,TGTGCCAGTAGTATAGACGGGGTCGAGACCCAGTACTTC
TRBJ2-1,.,TRBV4-3,TRBD2,CASSQELAGGEQFF,TGCGCCAGCAGCCAAGAACTAGCGGGGGGTGAGCAGTTCTTC
TRBJ2-7,.,TRBV7-7,TRBD2,CASSLGLAGDEQYF,TGTGCCAGCAGCCTCGGACTAGCGGGAGACGAGCAGTACTTC
TRBJ2-5,.,TRBV5-6,.,CASSPGTSQETQYF,TGTGCCAGCAGCCCTGGGACTTCGCAAGAGACCCAGTACTTC
TRBJ1-2,.,TRBV27,.,CASSFSSALNYGYTF,TGTGCCAGCAGTTTTTCCAGCGCCCTCAACTATGGCTACACCTTC
TRBJ2-7,.,TRBV28,TRBD2,CASSFLLPGGLYEQYF,TGTGCCAGCAGTTTTTTGTTGCCGGGAGGACTCTACGAGCAGTACTTC
TRBJ1-2,.,TRBV6-1,TRBD1,CASSYSQGNGYTF,TGTGCCAGCAGTTATTCACAGGGGAATGGCTACACCTTC
TRBJ2-3,.,TRBV28,TRBD2,CASSYRAGEKYF,TGTGCCAGCAGTTACCGAGCGGGAGAAAAGTATTTT
TRBJ2-7,.,TRBV4-2,.,CASSQDTSKEREQYF,TGTGCCAGCAGCCAAGACACTAGCAAGGAGCGAGAGCAGTACTTC
TRBJ2-5,.,TRBV7-9,TRBD1,CASSLDGDSQETQYF,TGTGCCAGCAGCTTAGATGGGGACAGCCAAGAGACCCAGTACTTC
TRBJ1-1,.,TRBV5-1,.,CASSLEASLTEAFF,TGCGCCAGCAGCTTGGAAGCCTCGCTCACTGAAGCTTTCTTT